This entry lists 2 T cell receptor beta chains sequenced from one sample in a study of OX40 agonist ivuxolimab in advanced cancers. Only in-frame clones appear in the TCRdb table, and some are missing; sequencing was by immunoSEQ multiplex PCR. The data contain some 64,000 clones, over 80% of them singletons. The source material was CD4+ or CD8+ T cells sorted from blood, sampled in a trial of the OX40 agonist ivuxolimab. The receptor source for this set is an adult with an advanced solid tumor such as melanoma, head and neck, liver or kidney cancer.

The chain joins TRBV9 to TRBJ2-1; 8 bases fit TRBD2. CDR1 is SGDLS and CDR2 is YYNGEE in the germline V gene. CDR3 length: 15 amino acids. The trim removed 0 bases at V and 8 bases at J, leaving 7 bases unmatched. CDR3 sequence reads: CASSVDRGGRDEQFF. As DNA, the CDR3 is TGTGCCAGCAGCGTAGACCGGGGGGGCCGGGATGAGCAGTTCTTC.

CDR3 coding DNA: TGTGCCAGCAGCTTTCCGGGAAGCAATCAGCCCCAGCATTTT. Its translation: CASSFPGSNQPQHF. This chain joins TRBV5-6 and TRBJ1-5, with unresolved D. The V end was cut by 2 bases, the J end by 1 base, with 7 bases between. The CDR3 runs to 14 residues. Looked up from germline, CDR1 is SGHDT and CDR2 is YYEEEE.